One sample yielded the 18 T cell receptor beta chains listed below, sequenced in a study of control samples from healthy donors and cancer patients. Assay used: immunoSEQ multiplex PCR; TCRdb lists only in-frame clones, some missing. Of about 63,000 clones in the sample, approximately 87% were seen once. Material for sequencing was PBMCs. These receptor sequences come from a woman in her sixties with lung cancer.

The chain is built from TRBV19 and TRBJ2-7; 9 nucleotides line up with TRBD1. The CDR3 runs to 14 residues. J gave up 2 bases and V 9 bases, and 8 bases lay outside the gene matches. CDR1 LNHDA and CDR2 SQIVND come from the germline V gene (reference sequence). CDR3 protein: CASQTGTGPYEQYF. CDR3 DNA sequence: TGTGCCAGCCAAACCGGGACAGGGCCCTACGAGCAGTACTTC.

Only one count was recorded for this clone. The rearrangement links TRBV4-2 to TRBJ2-5; a weak D match, TRBD1 (6 bases). The germline V and J ends were trimmed by 2 bases and 5 bases, with 9 bases remaining between them. Germline CDR1 and CDR2: LGHNA and YNFKEQ. CDR3 length: 13 residues. CDR3 DNA sequence: TGTGCCAGCAGCCAATTTACAGGGGAGACCCAGTACTTC. Amino acids: CASSQFTGETQYF.

The rearrangement joins TRBV5-1 to TRBJ2-7, with TRBD2 matching 7 bases. J was trimmed by 7 bases and V by 0 bases; bases with no gene match: 10. Germline V lookup: CDR1 SGHRS, CDR2 YFSETQ. This CDR3 is built from 15 residues. CDR3 nucleotides: TGCGCCAGCAGCTTGGGACTAGCCCCCGGTGAAGAGCAGTACTTC. Translation: CASSLGLAPGEEQYF.

The V and J genes are TRBV6-5 and TRBJ2-5, with 12 bases matching TRBD2. Trimming at V came to 4 bases and at J to 1 base, leaving 4 bases not matched to a gene. The CDR3 totals 16 residues. Germline V gene sequence: CDR1 MNHEY, CDR2 SVGAGI. In nucleotides, the CDR3 is TGTGCCAGCAGTTTCACACTAGCGGGGGGCCAAGAGACCCAGTACTTC. Its translation is CASSFTLAGGQETQYF.

J is TRBJ2-3 and V is TRBV5-6; a weak D match, TRBD2 (6 bases). V lost 9 bases and J lost 2, with 16 bases in between. The CDR3 runs 14 residues. Germline V gene sequence: CDR1 SGHDT, CDR2 YYEEEE. The CDR3 sequence is CATETRGHTDTQYF. The CDR3 coding sequence is TGTGCCACCGAAACGCGGGGCCACACAGATACGCAGTATTTT.

The chain recombines TRBV3-1 (or the pseudogene TRBV3-2) with TRBJ1-1; TRBD1 might be the D (5 bases). Germline loops: CDR1 LGHDT, CDR2 YNNKEL (reference sequence). The CDR3 loop spans 14 amino acids. Deletions cut 3 bases from V and 5 bases from J, with 13 bases between. Here the CDR3 reads CASSQSGGTTEAFF. For the CDR3, the DNA is TGTGCCAGCAGCCAGTCCGGGGGGACGACTGAAGCTTTCTTT.

The V gene is TRBV19, the J gene TRBJ1-1, with D unclear. The CDR3 sequence is 14 residues long. V was pared by 6 bases and J by 1 base, with 12 bases between. CDR1 is LNHDA and CDR2 is SQIVND in the germline V gene (reference sequence). CDR3 DNA: TGTGCCAGTAGGGGTTCCCACAGGAACACTGAAGCTTTCTTT. Its protein product is CASRGSHRNTEAFF.

CDR3 bases: TGTGCCAGCAGTGAACAGGGGGCCATCTACAATGAGCAGTTCTTC. As protein: CASSEQGAIYNEQFF. The rearrangement links TRBV2 to TRBJ2-1; 8 bases match TRBD1. Germline V CDR1 and CDR2: SNHLY, FYNNEI. After removal of 2 bases from V and 3 bases from J, the junction contained 3 bases not matched to a gene. There are 15 residues in the CDR3.

The V call is TRBV30, the J call TRBJ1-5, with a tentative D call TRBD1 (5 bases). Trimming left V 0 bases short and J 1 base short, with 10 bases between. Germline CDR1 GTSNPN, CDR2 SVGIG (reference sequence). There are 15 residues in the CDR3. The CDR3 reads CAWSVQAGSNQPQHF. Here the CDR3 DNA reads TGTGCCTGGAGTGTACAGGCAGGGAGCAATCAGCCCCAGCATTTT. Using reference TRBV30 and TRBJ1-5 for the parts outside the CDR3, the full variable domain is SQTIHQWPATLVQPVGSPLSLECTVEGTSNPNLYWYRQAAGRGLQLLFYSVGIGQISSEVPQNLSASRPQDRQFILSSKKLLLSDSGFYLCAWSVQAGSNQPQHFGDGTRLSIL.

V and J are TRBV2 and TRBJ1-1; no clear D. Trimming shortened V by 6 bases and J by 3 bases, and 2 bases separated the two germline ends. In germline, CDR1 is SNHLY, CDR2 FYNNEI. The CDR3 loop spans 10 amino acids. The CDR3 region has the DNA TGTGCCAGCAGATACACTGAAGCTTTCTTT. Its translation: CASRYTEAFF.

CDR3 amino acids: CASSRDRGWTEAFF. CDR3 nucleotides: TGTGCCAGCAGCCGAGACAGGGGCTGGACTGAAGCTTTCTTT. This chain uses TRBV3-1 (or the pseudogene TRBV3-2) with TRBJ1-1; 8 bases line up with TRBD1. There are 14 residues in the CDR3. Unmatched junction bases numbered 6, after V lost 4 bases and J lost 5 bases. Germline V gene data show CDR1 as LGHDT and CDR2 as YNNKEL (reference sequence).

The rearrangement uses TRBV2 and TRBJ2-2, with unresolved D. The CDR3 is made up of 14 amino acids. V lost 2 bases and J lost 5, with 9 bases in between. Germline V gives CDR1 SNHLY, CDR2 FYNNEI. The CDR3 region has the DNA TGTGCCAGCAGTGAAATACAAGTTACCGGGGAGCTGTTTTTT. This translates into CASSEIQVTGELFF.

The chain has TRBV6-5 and TRBJ2-7; 7 bases map to TRBD2. This CDR3 spans 15 amino acids. V dropped 0 bases and J dropped 2; count of bases not matched to a gene: 4. In germline, CDR1 is MNHEY, CDR2 SVGAGI. The CDR3 loop reads CASSYSFRGAYEQYF. The CDR3 coding sequence is TGTGCCAGCAGTTACTCGTTTCGGGGGGCCTACGAGCAGTACTTC.

This chain connects TRBV19 to TRBJ2-4, with 7 bases aligning to TRBD1. Germline CDR1 reads LNHDA; CDR2 reads SQIVND (reference sequence). The CDR3 spans 20 residues. V lost 7 bases to trimming and J lost 0 bases; unmatched junction nucleotides: 21. CDR3 loop: CASTPPWGQGEPVAKNIQYF. The CDR3 DNA reads TGTGCCAGTACCCCCCCATGGGGGCAGGGGGAACCAGTAGCCAAAAACATTCAGTACTTC.

The chain uses TRBV29-1 and TRBJ2-3, with D perhaps matching TRBD2 (5 bases). There are 12 residues in the CDR3. Germline V CDR1 and CDR2: SQVTM, ANQGSEA. Trimming removed 5 bases from V and 9 bases from J, with 15 bases in between. CDR3 DNA: TGCAGCGTTTCCTCACTAGGTGTCACGCAGTATTTT. Protein sequence: CSVSSLGVTQYF.

The V gene is TRBV28, the J gene TRBJ2-3, with D unclear. This CDR3 comprises 13 residues. Germline lookup yields CDR1 MDHEN and CDR2 SYDVKM. The V and J ends lost 6 bases and 3 bases respectively, with 10 bases between them. As DNA, the CDR3 is TGTGCCAGCAGCCCACCACCTACAGATACGCAGTATTTT. It specifies CASSPPPTDTQYF.

The J gene is TRBJ1-3, the V gene TRBV9; D gene uncertain. The CDR3 contains 15 residues. Germline CDR1 reads SGDLS; CDR2 reads YYNGEE. The V end was cut by 3 bases, the J end by 0 bases, with 10 bases between. The CDR3 reads CASSADGLSGNTIYF. The CDR3 DNA sequence: TGTGCCAGCAGCGCTGACGGCCTCTCTGGAAACACCATATATTTT.

The chain carries TRBV3-1 (or the pseudogene TRBV3-2) and TRBJ1-1, with a weak D call TRBD1 (5 bases). Per the germline V gene, CDR1 is LGHDT and CDR2 is YNNKEL (reference sequence). V was pared by 1 base and J by 6 bases, with 18 bases between. The CDR3 sequence is 16 residues long. The CDR3 bases are TGTGCCAGCAGCCAAGGTCAAATAGGGGTCGGGGCTGAAGCTTTCTTT. Translated: CASSQGQIGVGAEAFF.